These 6 T cell receptor beta chains came from one sample sequenced in a study of blood T cells in healthy people across ages (dated by TCRdb to between 2015 and 2017). The method behind the library was 5' RACE. TCRdb lists the instrument as Illumina HiSeq 2500. A second PCR of about 6 to 11 cycles was run with a J-beta primer mix and a sample-barcoded 5' primer. TCRdb itself trimmed the public reads at Q25 with fastp, ran MiXCR and retained productive beta chains. One record per CDR3 amino acid sequence lists the most common genes and DNA. Across this sample there are some 1.5 million distinct CDR3 sequences, with over 25% seen only once. The ten largest clones add up to 7.7% of the sample. Source material: blood. These receptors all stem from a woman in her 30s in good health.

The chain joins TRBV29-1 to TRBJ1-2; weak D call: TRBD1 (5 bases). Trimming removed 4 bases from V and 5 bases from J, with 11 bases in between. Germline V CDR1 and CDR2: SQVTM, ANQGSEA. This CDR3 is 12 amino acids long. The CDR3 DNA sequence: TGCAGCGTTGTAAGTGGGGGGTATGGCTACACCTTC. This codes for CSVVSGGYGYTF.

There are many counts of this clonotype. This chain uses TRBV29-1 with TRBJ2-6; D unclear. Germline values: CDR1 SQVTM, CDR2 ANQGSEA. The CDR3 runs 13 residues. The V and J ends lost 3 bases and 0 bases respectively, with 3 bases between them. CDR3 in amino acids: CSVEYSGANVLTF. The CDR3 coding sequence is TGCAGCGTTGAGTACTCTGGGGCCAACGTCCTGACTTTC.

The V call is TRBV20-1, the J call TRBJ2-3, with D perhaps assigned TRBD1 or TRBD2 (6 bases each). V lost 4 bases, J lost 5 bases, and 13 bases lay in between. The CDR3 is 13 amino acids. Per germline, CDR1 DFQATT and CDR2 SNEGSKA (reference sequence). DNA of the CDR3: TGCAGTGCTAAGTACAGGGAGGAAGATACGCAGTATTTT. This encodes CSAKYREEDTQYF.

This clonotype occurred a few times. The chain uses TRBV7-2 and TRBJ1-2; 7 positions agree with TRBD1. Per the germline V gene, CDR1 is SGHTA and CDR2 is FQGNSA. Trimming took 5 bases from V and 7 from J; bases not matched to a gene: 13. The CDR3 covers 15 residues. The CDR3 is CASSRNSEGAVGYTF. The CDR3 region has the DNA TGTGCCAGCAGCCGAAACTCAGAGGGGGCGGTTGGCTACACCTTC.

This sequence joins TRBV29-1 and TRBJ1-5, with D maybe TRBD1 (5 bases). Germline V gene lookup returns CDR1 SQVTM and CDR2 ANQGSEA. V lost 7 bases to trimming and J lost 8 bases, with 21 bases between them. This CDR3 contains 14 residues. Here the CDR3 reads CSENGQGGSEPQHF. The CDR3 DNA is TGCAGCGAGAACGGACAAGGTGGAAGCGAGCCCCAGCATTTT.

The V gene is TRBV20-1, the J gene TRBJ2-5; no clear D gene. Germline CDR1 is DFQATT and CDR2 is SNEGSKA (reference sequence). This CDR3 has 12 residues. V lost 5 bases and J 4 bases, leaving 11 bases between the germline ends. This CDR3 reads CSAEDVGETQYF. CDR3 bases: TGCAGTGCTGAGGACGTCGGAGAGACCCAGTACTTC.